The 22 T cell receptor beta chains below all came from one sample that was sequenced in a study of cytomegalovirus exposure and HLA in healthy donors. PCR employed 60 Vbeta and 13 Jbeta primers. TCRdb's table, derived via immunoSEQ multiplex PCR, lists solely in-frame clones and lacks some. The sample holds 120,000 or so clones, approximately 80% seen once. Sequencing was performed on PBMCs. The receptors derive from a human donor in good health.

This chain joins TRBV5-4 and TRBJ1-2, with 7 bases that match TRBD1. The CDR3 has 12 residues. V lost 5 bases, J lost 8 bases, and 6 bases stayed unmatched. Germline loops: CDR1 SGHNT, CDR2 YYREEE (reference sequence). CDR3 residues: CASSSQGNGYTF. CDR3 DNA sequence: TGTGCCAGCAGTTCACAGGGGAACGGCTACACCTTC.

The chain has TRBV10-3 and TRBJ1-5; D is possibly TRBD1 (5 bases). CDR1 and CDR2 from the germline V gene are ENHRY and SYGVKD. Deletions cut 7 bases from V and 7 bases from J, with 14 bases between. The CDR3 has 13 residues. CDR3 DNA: TGTGCCATCACTCCAGGGTGGGGACAGCCCCAGCATTTT. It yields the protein CAITPGWGQPQHF.

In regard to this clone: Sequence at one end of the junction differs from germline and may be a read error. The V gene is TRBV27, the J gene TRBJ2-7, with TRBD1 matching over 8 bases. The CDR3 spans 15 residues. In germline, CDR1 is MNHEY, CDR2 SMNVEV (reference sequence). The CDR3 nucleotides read TGTGCCAGCAGTATATCGACAGGGGTCACCTACGAGCAGTACTTC. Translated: CASSISTGVTYEQYF.

The CDR3 loop is CASSLMGRGAGQETQYF. CDR3 sequence (DNA): TGTGCCAGCAGCTTAATGGGGCGGGGGGCAGGCCAAGAGACCCAGTACTTC. This chain joins TRBV7-3 and TRBJ2-5; 8 nucleotides line up with TRBD2. CDR3 length equals 17 residues. Germline trimming cut 1 base from V and 1 base from J; bases unmatched to any gene: 8. Per germline, CDR1 SGHTA and CDR2 FQGTGA.

The chain's CDR3 is CARSPPQRGADTQYF. The CDR3 DNA follows: TGTGCCAGAAGCCCCCCCCAGCGGGGGGCCGATACGCAGTATTTT. The chain couples TRBV7-5 to TRBJ2-3; TRBD2, the table's D call, lacks a check against the DNA. TRBV7-5 is classified as a pseudogene. This CDR3 is built from 15 residues.

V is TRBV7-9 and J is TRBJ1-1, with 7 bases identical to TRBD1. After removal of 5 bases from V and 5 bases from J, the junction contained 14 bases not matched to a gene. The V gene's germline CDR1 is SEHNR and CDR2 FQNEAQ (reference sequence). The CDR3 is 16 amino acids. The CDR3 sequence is CASSPSFWQGETEAFF. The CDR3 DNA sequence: TGTGCCAGCAGCCCTTCTTTTTGGCAGGGGGAAACTGAAGCTTTCTTT.

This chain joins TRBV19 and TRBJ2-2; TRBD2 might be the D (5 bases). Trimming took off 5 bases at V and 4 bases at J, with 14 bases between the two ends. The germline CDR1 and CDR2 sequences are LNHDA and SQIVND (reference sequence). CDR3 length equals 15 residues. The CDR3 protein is CASSPSMDFTGELFF. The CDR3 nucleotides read TGTGCCAGTAGTCCCTCGATGGACTTCACCGGGGAGCTGTTTTTT.

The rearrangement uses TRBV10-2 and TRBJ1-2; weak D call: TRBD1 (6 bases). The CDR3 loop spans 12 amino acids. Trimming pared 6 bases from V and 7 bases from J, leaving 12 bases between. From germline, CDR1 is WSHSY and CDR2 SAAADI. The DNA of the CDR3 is TGCGCCAGCAGCGTCAGGGGTCTTGGCTACACCTTC. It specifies CASSVRGLGYTF.

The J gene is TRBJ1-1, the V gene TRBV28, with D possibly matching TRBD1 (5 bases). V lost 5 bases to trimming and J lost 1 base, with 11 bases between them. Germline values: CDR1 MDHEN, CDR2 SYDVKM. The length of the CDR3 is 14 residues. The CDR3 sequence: CASSNRQRNTEAFF. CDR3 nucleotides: TGTGCCAGCAGTAACAGACAGAGGAACACTGAAGCTTTCTTT.

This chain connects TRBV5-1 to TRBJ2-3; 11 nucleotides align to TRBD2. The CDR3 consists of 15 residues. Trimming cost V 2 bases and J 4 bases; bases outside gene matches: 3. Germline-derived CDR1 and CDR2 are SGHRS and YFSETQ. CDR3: CASSLLAGESDTQYF. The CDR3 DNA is TGCGCCAGCAGCTTACTAGCGGGGGAATCAGATACGCAGTATTTT.

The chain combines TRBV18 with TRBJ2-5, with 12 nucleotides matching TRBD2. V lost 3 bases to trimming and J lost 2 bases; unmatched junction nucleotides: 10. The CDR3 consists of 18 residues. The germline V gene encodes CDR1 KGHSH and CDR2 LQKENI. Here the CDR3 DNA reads TGTGCCAGCTCACCGCGGACTAGCGGGGTAGGAACTCAAGAGACCCAGTACTTC. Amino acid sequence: CASSPRTSGVGTQETQYF.

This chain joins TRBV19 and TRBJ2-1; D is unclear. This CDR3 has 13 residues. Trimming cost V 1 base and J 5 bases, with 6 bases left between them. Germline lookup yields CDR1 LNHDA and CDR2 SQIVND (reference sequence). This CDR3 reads CASSIGSDNEQFF. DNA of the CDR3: TGTGCCAGTAGTATAGGGTCAGACAATGAGCAGTTCTTC.

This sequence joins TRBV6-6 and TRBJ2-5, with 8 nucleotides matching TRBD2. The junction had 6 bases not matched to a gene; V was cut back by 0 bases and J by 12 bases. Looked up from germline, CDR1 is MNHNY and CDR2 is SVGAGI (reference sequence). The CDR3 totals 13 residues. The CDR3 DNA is TGTGCCAGCAGTTACTCGACAGCGGGGGTTGAGTACTTC. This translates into CASSYSTAGVEYF.

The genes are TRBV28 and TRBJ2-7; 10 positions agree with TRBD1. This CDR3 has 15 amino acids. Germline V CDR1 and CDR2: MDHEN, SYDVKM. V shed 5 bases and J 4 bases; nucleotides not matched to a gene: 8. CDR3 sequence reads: CASSRPGQGIYEQYF. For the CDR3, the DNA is TGTGCCAGCAGTCGGCCGGGACAGGGGATTTACGAGCAGTACTTC.

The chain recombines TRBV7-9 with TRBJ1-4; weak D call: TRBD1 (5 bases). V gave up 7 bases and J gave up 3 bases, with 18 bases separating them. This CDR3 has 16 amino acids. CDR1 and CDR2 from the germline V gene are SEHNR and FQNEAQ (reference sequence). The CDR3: CASTPGFGTPNEKLFF. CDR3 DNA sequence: TGTGCCAGCACCCCAGGGTTCGGGACTCCTAATGAAAAACTGTTTTTT. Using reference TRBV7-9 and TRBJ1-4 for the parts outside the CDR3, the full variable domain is DTGVSQNPRHKITKRGQNVTFRCDPISEHNRLYWYRQTLGQGPEFLTYFQNEAQLEKSRLLSDRFSAERPKGSFSTLEIQRTEQGDSAMYLCASTPGFGTPNEKLFFGSGTQLSVL.

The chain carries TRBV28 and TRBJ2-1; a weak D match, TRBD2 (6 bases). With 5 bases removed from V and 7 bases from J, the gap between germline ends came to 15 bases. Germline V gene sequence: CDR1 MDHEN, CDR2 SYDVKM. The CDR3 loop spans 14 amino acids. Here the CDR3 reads CASSVLIAGNEQFF. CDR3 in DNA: TGTGCCAGCAGTGTTCTCATCGCGGGGAATGAGCAGTTCTTC.

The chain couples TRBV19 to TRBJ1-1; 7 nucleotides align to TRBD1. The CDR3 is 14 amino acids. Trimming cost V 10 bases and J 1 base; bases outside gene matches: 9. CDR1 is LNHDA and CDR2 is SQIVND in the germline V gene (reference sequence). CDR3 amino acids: CATSTGTENTEAFF. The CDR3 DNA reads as TGTGCCACTTCGACCGGGACAGAGAACACTGAAGCTTTCTTT.

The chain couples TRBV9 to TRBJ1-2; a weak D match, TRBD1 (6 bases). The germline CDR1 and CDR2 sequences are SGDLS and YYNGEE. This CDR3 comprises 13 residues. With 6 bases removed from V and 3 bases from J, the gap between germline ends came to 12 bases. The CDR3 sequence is CASTSKGDYGYTF. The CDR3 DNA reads TGTGCCAGCACTTCCAAGGGGGACTATGGCTACACCTTC.

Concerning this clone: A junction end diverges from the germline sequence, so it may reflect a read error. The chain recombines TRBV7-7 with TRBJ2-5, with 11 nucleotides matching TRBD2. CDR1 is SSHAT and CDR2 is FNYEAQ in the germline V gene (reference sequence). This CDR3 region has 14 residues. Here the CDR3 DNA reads TGTGCTAGCAGCTTAGCCGGGACTAGCGGGACCCAGTACTTC. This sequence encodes CASSLAGTSGTQYF.

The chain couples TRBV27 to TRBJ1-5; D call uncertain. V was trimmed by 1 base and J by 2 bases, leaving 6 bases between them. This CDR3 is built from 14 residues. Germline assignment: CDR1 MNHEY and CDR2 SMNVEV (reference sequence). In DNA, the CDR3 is TGTGCCAGCAGTTTATACGAGGGCAATCAGCCCCAGCATTTT. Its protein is CASSLYEGNQPQHF.

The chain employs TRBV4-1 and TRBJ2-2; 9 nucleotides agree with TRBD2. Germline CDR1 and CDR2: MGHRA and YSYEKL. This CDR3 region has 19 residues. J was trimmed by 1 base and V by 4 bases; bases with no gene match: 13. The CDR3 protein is CASSRISNLAGVNTGELFF. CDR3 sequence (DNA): TGCGCCAGCAGCCGAATATCCAATTTAGCGGGGGTGAACACCGGGGAGCTGTTTTTT.

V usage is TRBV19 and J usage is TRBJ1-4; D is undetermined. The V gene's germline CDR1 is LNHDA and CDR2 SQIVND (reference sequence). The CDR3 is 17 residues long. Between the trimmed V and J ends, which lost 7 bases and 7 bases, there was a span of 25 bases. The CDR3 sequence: CASTPERINYGSEKLFF. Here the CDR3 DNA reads TGTGCCAGTACTCCCGAGCGTATAAATTATGGGAGTGAAAAACTGTTTTTT.